The following is a T cell receptor (beta chain) sequence with its context. Its antigen is not identified. The primer mix had 60 Vbeta and 13 Jbeta primers. Sequencing used immunoSEQ multiplex PCR; TCRdb keeps in-frame clones, though not all of them. Counted here are roughly 170,000 clones, around 75% occurring once; the ten biggest clones make up around 2.6%. CDR3 length equals 15 residues. CDR1 LNHDA and CDR2 SQIVND come from the germline V gene (reference sequence). Trimming pared 3 bases from V and 5 bases from J, leaving 13 bases between. This entry is derived from a study of cytomegalovirus exposure and HLA in healthy donors. Study overall: Early release data held tens of millions of unique TCRs from HLA-typed donors. Broader study findings: Whilst most TCR sequences proved rare, a subset of public TCRs occurred across many donors. A list of approximately 150 TCR beta chains associated with cytomegalovirus was given. What a later analysis showed was that several of the most significant clusters appeared linked to common viral pathogens.

V gene TRBV19 combines with J gene TRBJ2-2; D possibly corresponds to TRBD1 (5 bases). The sample comprised PBMCs. The origin of this receptor is a female donor in good health and CMV-seronegative. CDR3 loop: CASSMNQGGTGELFF. CDR3 sequence (DNA): TGTGCCAGTAGTATGAACCAGGGTGGGACCGGGGAGCTGTTTTTT.